This passage covers 27 T cell receptor beta chains from one sample sequenced in a study of cytomegalovirus exposure and HLA in healthy donors. Researchers ran the PCR with 60 Vbeta and 13 Jbeta primers. Assay used: immunoSEQ multiplex PCR; TCRdb lists only in-frame clones, some missing. In the table there are fewer than 150,000 clones, 70% to 80% of which are singletons. The sample taken for sequencing was PBMCs. Source of these receptors: a man aged 18 to 35 in good health and CMV-seronegative.

The chain has TRBV7-9 and TRBJ2-1; 7 nucleotides match TRBD2. The CDR3 sequence is 15 residues long. V shed 1 base and J 15 bases; nucleotides not matched to a gene: 15. Germline V gene data show CDR1 as SEHNR and CDR2 as FQNEAQ (reference sequence). This CDR3 is CASSLGPQERGNSFF. The CDR3 nucleotides are TGTGCCAGCAGCTTAGGACCTCAAGAGCGGGGTAATTCGTTCTTC.

The rearrangement links TRBV5-1 to TRBJ1-2, with 8 bases identical to TRBD1. The CDR3 spans 13 residues. The ends lost 6 bases at V and 4 bases at J; junction bases unmatched: 5. CDR1 SGHRS and CDR2 YFSETQ come from the germline V gene. The DNA for the CDR3 is TGCGCCAGCAACCTTGGGACAGGCTATGGCTACACCTTC. Its translation is CASNLGTGYGYTF.

The V and J genes are TRBV6-5 and TRBJ1-3, with D maybe TRBD1 (5 bases). The CDR3 consists of 15 residues. The V gene lost 4 bases and the J gene lost 2 bases, with 12 bases spanning the gap. Germline-derived CDR1 and CDR2 are MNHEY and SVGAGI. The CDR3 spells CASSWGENPGNTIYF. In DNA, the CDR3 is TGTGCCAGCAGTTGGGGGGAAAACCCTGGAAACACCATATATTTT.

This clone was counted a few times. The chain links TRBV30 to TRBJ2-7, with 8 bases aligning to TRBD1. Trimming at V came to 4 bases and at J to 4 bases, leaving 6 bases not matched to a gene. Germline CDR1 reads GTSNPN; CDR2 reads SVGIG (reference sequence). The CDR3 extends over 13 amino acids. CDR3 sequence (DNA): TGTGCCTGGACCCGACAGGGGTTGTACGAGCAGTACTTC. Amino acid sequence: CAWTRQGLYEQYF.

To note about this clone: A read error may account for a junction end that differs from germline. The genes are TRBV5-5 and TRBJ1-2; TRBD1 is a possible D gene (6 bases). CDR3 length equals 15 residues. Germline lookup yields CDR1 SGHKS and CDR2 YYEKEE (reference sequence). CDR3 region: CASSFDPGGNYGYPF. For the CDR3, the DNA is TGTGCCAGCAGCTTCGACCCTGGGGGCAACTATGGCTACCCCTTC.

This chain links TRBV11-1 with TRBJ1-2; D is uncertain. The V and J ends lost 7 bases and 6 bases respectively, with 15 bases between them. CDR1 is SGHAT, CDR2 FQDESV, per germline (reference sequence). CDR3 length: 13 amino acids. CDR3 region: CASTLPGSDGYTF. The CDR3 bases are TGTGCCAGCACCCTCCCCGGGTCGGATGGCTACACCTTC.

The V and J genes are TRBV27 and TRBJ1-1, with D possibly TRBD1 on 5 matching bases. Trimming took off 3 bases at V and 9 bases at J, with 8 bases between the two ends. Germline V gene lookup returns CDR1 MNHEY and CDR2 SMNVEV (reference sequence). The CDR3 is 11 amino acids. The CDR3 here is CASSFDRKAFF. The CDR3, as DNA: TGTGCCAGCAGTTTCGACAGAAAAGCTTTCTTT.

CDR3: CASSRVQAKGNTIYF. The CDR3 DNA reads TGTGCCAGCAGCCGAGTCCAGGCGAAAGGAAACACCATATATTTT. This chain uses TRBV11-2 with TRBJ1-3, with no clear D. V was pared by 5 bases and J by 4 bases, with 15 bases between. Germline assignment: CDR1 SGHAT and CDR2 FQNNGV. This CDR3 region has 15 residues.

This clone was counted between two and nine times. The chain uses TRBV19 and TRBJ2-3, with 7 nucleotides matching TRBD2. The CDR3 totals 16 residues. After removal of 2 bases from V and 1 base from J, the junction contained 6 bases not matched to a gene. The V gene's germline CDR1 is LNHDA and CDR2 SQIVND (reference sequence). DNA of the CDR3: TGTGCCAGTAGTATACCGACTAGCACTGGCACAGATACGCAGTATTTT. Its protein product is CASSIPTSTGTDTQYF.

V is TRBV7-9 and J is TRBJ2-3, with 9 bases identical to TRBD2. The J segment lost 6 bases and the V segment lost 5 bases, leaving 6 bases of the junction unmatched. The CDR3 consists of 14 residues. Germline lookup yields CDR1 SEHNR and CDR2 FQNEAQ (reference sequence). The CDR3 coding sequence is TGTGCCAGCAGCCCTAGCGGGGCCTGGGATACGCAGTATTTT. This sequence encodes CASSPSGAWDTQYF.

This clone was seen only a few times. The same CDR3 arises from other DNA sequences in this sample as well. The rearrangement joins TRBV2 to TRBJ2-5; 8 nucleotides agree with TRBD1. V trimming: 4 bases; J trimming: 3 bases; junction bases outside the gene matches: 7. The germline CDR1 and CDR2 sequences are SNHLY and FYNNEI. The CDR3 has 15 residues. The CDR3 here is CASSGNRGIEETQYF. DNA for the CDR3: TGTGCCAGCAGTGGCAACAGGGGGATTGAAGAGACCCAGTACTTC.

The rearrangement uses TRBV15 and TRBJ2-5; no definite D call. The J call is doubtful: the DNA matches TRBJ2-7 better. Germline assignment: CDR1 LNHNV and CDR2 YYDKDF (reference sequence). This CDR3 is built from 14 residues. The CDR3 DNA sequence: TGTGCCACCAGCAGAGTCACAGAGACCTACGAGCAGTACTTC. This translates into CATSRVTETYEQYF.

This clone was counted a few times. The rearrangement uses TRBV9 and TRBJ2-3; D might be TRBD1 (5 bases). Germline values: CDR1 SGDLS, CDR2 YYNGEE. The CDR3 has 13 amino acids. V was shortened by 4 bases and J by 7 bases, with 13 bases between the two germline ends. CDR3 sequence: CASSPRADNTQYF. The CDR3 bases are TGTGCCAGCAGCCCCCGCGCGGACAATACGCAGTATTTT.

V gene TRBV11-3 combines with J gene TRBJ2-3; tentatively, D is TRBD1 (6 bases). Germline CDR1 reads SGHNT; CDR2 reads YENEEA. The CDR3 consists of 13 residues. The V end lost 4 bases, the J end lost 3 bases, and 8 bases lay between the germline ends. The CDR3 loop is CASSSDRTDTQYF. For the CDR3, the DNA is TGTGCCAGCAGCTCCGACAGGACAGATACGCAGTATTTT. The full variable domain, in which reference TRBV11-3 and TRBJ2-3 provide the parts outside the CDR3, is EAGVVQSPRYKIIEKKQPVAFWCNPISGHNTLYWYLQNLGQGPELLIRYENEEAVDDSQLPKDRFSAERLKGVDSTLKIQPAELGDSAVYLCASSSDRTDTQYFGPGTRLTVL.

The V call is TRBV6-1, the J call TRBJ2-3; 10 bases align to TRBD1. After removal of 3 bases from V and 4 bases from J, the junction contained 4 bases not matched to a gene. This CDR3 has 15 residues. In germline, CDR1 is MNHNS, CDR2 SASEGT. This CDR3 is CASSDRQGAPDTQYF. The CDR3 region has the DNA TGTGCCAGCAGTGACCGACAGGGGGCCCCAGATACGCAGTATTTT.

In the case of this clone: One junction end disagrees with the germline gene, perhaps due to a read error. The same CDR3 also results from other DNA sequences found in this sample. The gene calls are TRBV6-1 and TRBJ2-2; D may be TRBD2 (5 bases). The germline CDR1 and CDR2 sequences are MNHNS and SASEGT. The CDR3 spans 14 residues. The CDR3, as DNA: TGTGCCAGCAGTGAAAAAGCTGTCACCGGGGAACTGTTTTTT. Residues: CASSEKAVTGELFF.

The chain has TRBV19 and TRBJ1-2; tentative D call: TRBD1 (6 bases). The germline V gene has CDR1 LNHDA and CDR2 SQIVND (reference sequence). There are 14 residues in the CDR3. Trimming removed 6 bases at V and 2 bases at J, with 13 bases between. The CDR3 DNA is TGTGCCAGTAGCAGGACAGTCCTAAACTATGGCTACACCTTC. Protein product: CASSRTVLNYGYTF.

CDR3 protein: CAWSPTIGTAGNTEAFF. In DNA form, the CDR3 reads TGTGCCTGGAGTCCTACTATCGGGACAGCTGGGAACACTGAAGCTTTCTTT. The chain recombines TRBV30 with TRBJ1-1; 7 nucleotides line up with TRBD1. Germline loops: CDR1 GTSNPN, CDR2 SVGIG (reference sequence). With 2 bases clipped from V and 1 base from J, the junction kept 13 bases outside the gene matches. The CDR3 sequence is 17 residues long.

The V gene is TRBV5-5, the J gene TRBJ2-7; TRBD1 aligns across 7 bases. The junction had 7 bases not matched to a gene; V was cut back by 5 bases and J by 5 bases. The CDR3 is 13 residues long. From germline, CDR1 is SGHKS and CDR2 YYEKEE (reference sequence). The CDR3 nucleotides read TGTGCCAGCAGGCCCGTCGACAGGGACGAGCAGTACTTC. This encodes CASRPVDRDEQYF.

CDR3 loop: CASSRYRQGASYEQYF. In DNA form, the CDR3 reads TGTGCCAGCAGTCGTTACCGTCAGGGGGCCTCCTACGAGCAGTACTTC. The rearrangement links TRBV27 to TRBJ2-7; 8 nucleotides agree with TRBD1. CDR3 length equals 16 residues. V lost 5 bases, J lost 0 bases, and 9 bases stayed unmatched. Germline values: CDR1 MNHEY, CDR2 SMNVEV (reference sequence).

This clone was seen only a few times. The rearrangement links TRBV7-3 to TRBJ1-5, with D possibly TRBD1 on 6 matching bases. The V and J ends lost 0 bases and 6 bases respectively, with 24 bases between them. Germline loops: CDR1 SGHTA, CDR2 FQGTGA. The CDR3 sequence is 19 residues long. The CDR3 loop is CASSLTRLPGHEGIQPQHF. CDR3 DNA sequence: TGTGCCAGCAGCTTAACGAGACTACCGGGACACGAGGGTATTCAGCCCCAGCATTTT.

This clone appeared a few times. The chain combines TRBV6-1 with TRBJ2-3; tentative D call: TRBD2 (6 bases). Trimming removed 1 base at V and 7 bases at J, with 24 bases between. In germline, CDR1 is MNHNS, CDR2 SASEGT. CDR3 length: 18 amino acids. In nucleotides, the CDR3 is TGTGCCAGCAGTGAAGGCGGGGCTGGAGGGAGGAGGAGAAATACGCAGTATTTT. This gives the protein CASSEGGAGGRRRNTQYF.

The chain employs TRBV10-3 and TRBJ1-3; tentative D call: TRBD1 (5 bases). Trimming cost V 11 bases and J 3 bases, with 8 bases left between them. CDR3 length: 11 amino acids. Germline assignment: CDR1 ENHRY and CDR2 SYGVKD. The CDR3 sequence is CALDSGNTIYF. For the CDR3, the DNA is TGTGCCCTTGACAGTGGAAACACCATATATTTT.

The sample holds a few counts of this clone. V gene TRBV7-3 combines with J gene TRBJ2-5, with D possibly being TRBD2 (5 bases). The CDR3 is made up of 13 amino acids. The germline V gene has CDR1 SGHTA and CDR2 FQGTGA. Between the trimmed V and J ends, which lost 2 bases and 5 bases, there was a span of 9 bases. CDR3 sequence: CASSLWERETQYF. The CDR3 coding sequence is TGTGCCAGCAGCTTATGGGAGCGTGAGACCCAGTACTTC. Complete variable domain (other parts from reference TRBV7-3 and TRBJ2-5): GAGVSQTPSNKVTEKGKYVELRCDPISGHTALYWYRQSLGQGPEFLIYFQGTGAADDSGLPNDRFFAVRPEGSVSTLKIQRTERGDSAVYLCASSLWERETQYFGPGTRLLVL.

The chain employs TRBV5-1 and TRBJ2-7; D perhaps matches TRBD2 (6 bases). Trimming removed 2 bases at V and 2 bases at J, with 17 bases between. The CDR3 extends over 16 amino acids. Germline-derived CDR1 and CDR2 are SGHRS and YFSETQ. CDR3 loop: CASSFGGPTNPYEQYF. The DNA of the CDR3 is TGCGCCAGCAGCTTCGGGGGACCCACTAATCCCTACGAGCAGTACTTC.

The V gene is TRBV6-4, the J gene TRBJ2-3; 15 positions agree with TRBD2. From germline, CDR1 is MRHNA and CDR2 SNTAGT. V was pared by 6 bases and J by 5 bases, with 9 bases of the junction left unmatched. The CDR3 has 17 residues. The CDR3 region is CASSASGLAGGLDTQYF. The CDR3, as DNA: TGTGCCAGCAGCGCAAGTGGACTAGCGGGAGGGCTAGATACGCAGTATTTT.

This clone was detected only a few times. The same CDR3 also results from other DNA sequences found in this sample. This rearrangement joins TRBV19 to TRBJ2-3, with 8 nucleotides matching TRBD2. Trimming cost V 2 bases and J 0 bases; bases outside gene matches: 4. The V gene's germline CDR1 is LNHDA and CDR2 SQIVND (reference sequence). This CDR3 contains 16 residues. CDR3 loop: CASSITSGLSTDTQYF. In DNA, the CDR3 is TGTGCCAGTAGTATAACTAGCGGCTTAAGCACAGATACGCAGTATTTT. Supplemented by reference TRBV19 and TRBJ2-3, the full variable domain reads DGGITQSPKYLFRKEGQNVTLSCEQNLNHDAMYWYRQDPGQGLRLIYYSQIVNDFQKGDIAEGYSVSREKKESFPLTVTSAQKNPTAFYLCASSITSGLSTDTQYFGPGTRLTVL.